The 20 T cell receptor beta chains reported below all come from one sample, sequenced in a study of T cells after yellow fever vaccination. Each CDR3 protein is one row after TCRdb ran MiXCR on the 5' RACE reads. The sample lists hundreds of thousands of distinct CDR3 sequences, around 12% occurring once. The specimen was CD4+ T cells sorted from PBMCs, collected 15 days after the yellow fever booster vaccination. The origin of the receptors is a man aged 18 to 29 who received the YFV17D yellow fever vaccine.

The chain uses TRBV12-3 or TRBV12-4 and TRBJ1-2; weak D call: TRBD1 (6 bases). V lost 5 bases to trimming and J lost 4 bases, with 11 bases between them. The CDR3 sequence is 13 residues long. The CDR3 DNA sequence: TGTGCCAGCAGTACCACAGGGATCTATGGCTACACCTTC. As protein: CASSTTGIYGYTF.

The genes are TRBV24-1 and TRBJ2-5, with TRBD2 matching over 12 bases. Germline V gives CDR1 KGHDR, CDR2 SFDVKD. The J segment lost 5 bases and the V segment lost 4 bases, leaving 4 bases of the junction unmatched. This CDR3 contains 15 residues. The CDR3 coding sequence is TGTGCCACCAGTGACTCTAGCGGGGGGGATGAGACCCAGTACTTC. Encoded protein: CATSDSSGGDETQYF.

This clonotype came up a few times. The V gene is TRBV11-1, the J gene TRBJ2-2; 8 bases match TRBD1. The CDR3 totals 19 residues. V was pared by 4 bases and J by 3 bases, with 16 bases of the junction left unmatched. CDR1 is SGHAT, CDR2 FQDESV, per germline (reference sequence). The CDR3 is CASSSLFQMDRAYTGELFF. The CDR3 DNA follows: TGTGCCAGCAGCTCCCTCTTCCAAATGGACAGGGCCTACACCGGGGAGCTGTTTTTT.

The chain uses TRBV5-1 and TRBJ1-2; 9 nucleotides match TRBD1. Germline V CDR1 and CDR2: SGHRS, YFSETQ. With V trimmed by 2 bases and J by 4 bases, 9 bases remained unmatched. The CDR3 contains 16 residues. The DNA for the CDR3 is TGCGCCAGCAGCTTTTTCGACCGGGACAGGGCCTATGGCTACACCTTC. As protein: CASSFFDRDRAYGYTF.

The rearrangement joins TRBV10-3 to TRBJ2-3, with 7 bases lining up with TRBD1. In germline, CDR1 is ENHRY, CDR2 SYGVKD. J lost 2 bases, V lost 6 bases, and 5 bases had no gene match. This CDR3 has 14 residues. This chain's CDR3 is CAIRLTGYTDTQYF. The CDR3 DNA is TGTGCCATCAGGTTGACAGGGTACACAGATACGCAGTATTTT.

This clonotype was recorded a few times. The chain recombines TRBV5-1 with TRBJ2-7, with 7 bases identical to TRBD2. V was clipped by 0 bases and J by 5 bases; unmatched bases: 8. The CDR3 is 15 amino acids. Germline loops: CDR1 SGHRS, CDR2 YFSETQ. The CDR3 loop is CASSLAGRRGDEQYF. CDR3 sequence (DNA): TGCGCCAGCAGCTTGGCCGGTCGTCGGGGGGACGAGCAGTACTTC.

This clonotype has a handful of counts. The chain is built from TRBV7-9 and TRBJ1-5; D might be TRBD1 (6 bases). This CDR3 is built from 14 residues. Trimming removed 5 bases at V and 0 bases at J, with 8 bases between. Germline-derived CDR1 and CDR2 are SEHNR and FQNEAQ (reference sequence). The chain's CDR3 is CASSGDTSNQPQHF. DNA of the CDR3: TGTGCCAGCAGCGGGGACACTAGCAATCAGCCCCAGCATTTT.

The table lists this clonotype with a few counts. The J gene is TRBJ1-2, the V gene TRBV7-2; tentative D call: TRBD1 (5 bases). The length of the CDR3 is 14 residues. Germline values: CDR1 SGHTA, CDR2 FQGNSA. V was shortened by 0 bases and J by 7 bases, with 12 bases between the two germline ends. The CDR3 spells CASSLATAGTGYTF. The DNA for the CDR3 is TGTGCCAGCAGCTTAGCCACAGCGGGGACTGGCTACACCTTC. The full variable domain, with the rest looked up from reference TRBV7-2 and TRBJ1-2, is GAGVSQSPSNKVTEKGKDVELRCDPISGHTALYWYRQSLGQGLEFLIYFQGNSAPDKSGLPSDRFSAERTGGSVSTLTIQRTQQEDSAVYLCASSLATAGTGYTFGSGTRLTVV.

This clonotype was observed many times. The V gene is TRBV7-9, the J gene TRBJ1-2; D unresolved. The CDR3 runs 12 residues. Per germline, CDR1 SEHNR and CDR2 FQNEAQ (reference sequence). Trimming shortened V by 5 bases and J by 4 bases, and 8 bases separated the two germline ends. The CDR3 here is CASSTEPYGYTF. The DNA of the CDR3 is TGTGCCAGCAGCACGGAACCCTATGGCTACACCTTC.

The chain links TRBV5-4 to TRBJ2-1, with TRBD2 matching over 8 bases. The CDR3 is made up of 15 amino acids. Germline V CDR1 and CDR2: SGHNT, YYREEE (reference sequence). V dropped 4 bases and J dropped 7; count of bases not matched to a gene: 10. The CDR3 DNA follows: TGTGCCAGCAGCCCCGGGGGGGAGCGCAGGAATGAGCAGTTCTTC. Amino acids: CASSPGGERRNEQFF.

This sequence joins TRBV29-1 and TRBJ1-1; perhaps TRBD1 as D (5 bases). Germline V CDR1 and CDR2: SQVTM, ANQGSEA. Trimming pared 7 bases from V and 4 bases from J, leaving 16 bases between. CDR3 length: 13 residues. The CDR3 DNA reads as TGCAGCGGGATAAGGGGATCCGGCACTGAAGCTTTCTTT. As protein: CSGIRGSGTEAFF.

The V call is TRBV11-3, the J call TRBJ2-7; no clear D gene. CDR3 length: 9 amino acids. CDR1 and CDR2 from the germline V gene are SGHNT and YENEEA. V was shortened by 9 bases and J by 7 bases, with 7 bases between the two germline ends. CDR3 sequence (DNA): TGTGCCAGTAATCGGGAGCAGTACGTC. It translates to CASNREQYV.

This clonotype was counted a few times. The rearrangement links TRBV30 to TRBJ1-4; perhaps TRBD1 as D (5 bases). V was cut by 4 bases and J by 0 bases, with 6 bases left in between. The CDR3 extends over 13 amino acids. The germline V gene encodes CDR1 GTSNPN and CDR2 SVGIG (reference sequence). CDR3: CAWTGSTNEKLFF. The CDR3 nucleotides are TGTGCCTGGACAGGGTCAACTAATGAAAAACTGTTTTTT.

The chain recombines TRBV2 with TRBJ1-1, with a possible D match to TRBD1 (6 bases). Trimming left V 2 bases short and J 4 bases short, with 14 bases between. Per the germline V gene, CDR1 is SNHLY and CDR2 is FYNNEI. The CDR3 sequence is 15 residues long. CDR3 sequence reads: CASSEFNPGATEAFF. CDR3 nucleotides: TGTGCCAGCAGTGAATTCAATCCGGGGGCCACTGAAGCTTTCTTT.

The V call is TRBV12-3 or TRBV12-4, the J call TRBJ1-4; D gene unclear. The CDR3 length is 12 residues. V was clipped by 5 bases and J by 8 bases, with 9 bases between them. This CDR3 reads CASSEFREKLFF. The CDR3 bases are TGTGCCAGCAGTGAATTCCGCGAAAAACTGTTTTTT.

This clonotype was picked up many times. This chain joins TRBV7-9 and TRBJ2-3; 10 bases align to TRBD1. V shed 7 bases and J 5 bases; nucleotides not matched to a gene: 6. There are 14 residues in the CDR3. Looked up from germline, CDR1 is SEHNR and CDR2 is FQNEAQ (reference sequence). The CDR3 DNA reads TGTGCCAGCAACCCGGGACAGGGGAAAGATACGCAGTATTTT. It specifies CASNPGQGKDTQYF.

This rearrangement joins TRBV3-1 to TRBJ1-1; D gene ambiguous. CDR1 is LGHDT and CDR2 is YNNKEL in the germline V gene (reference sequence). Trimming took 0 bases from V and 9 from J, leaving 8 bases between them. CDR3 length: 12 residues. CDR3 region: CASSQDERKAFF. Here the CDR3 DNA reads TGTGCCAGCAGCCAAGACGAGAGAAAAGCTTTCTTT. The entire variable domain, with the rest obtained from reference TRBV3-1 and TRBJ1-1, is as follows: DTAVSQTPKYLVTQMGNDKSIKCEQNLGHDTMYWYKQDSKKFLKIMFSYNNKELIINETVPNRFSPKSPDKAHLNLHINSLELGDSAVYFCASSQDERKAFFGQGTRLTVV.

This clonotype occurred a few times. The genes are TRBV12-3 or TRBV12-4 and TRBJ1-2, with D unresolved. The CDR3 contains 15 residues. V lost 7 bases to trimming and J lost 3 bases, with 18 bases between them. This CDR3 reads CASNPFPGLYYGYTF. DNA for the CDR3: TGTGCCAGCAACCCTTTCCCGGGGTTGTACTATGGCTACACCTTC.

This clonotype was seen repeatedly, ten times or more. The rearrangement joins TRBV7-4 to TRBJ1-6; D perhaps matches TRBD1 (5 bases). The CDR3 length is 18 residues. V was clipped by 1 base and J by 1 base, with 14 bases between them. Germline loops: CDR1 SGHVT, CDR2 SQSDAQ. The CDR3 DNA is TGTGCCAGCAGCTTAGATACTCAGGGCGTTTCCTATAATTCACCCCTCCACTTT. It is translated as CASSLDTQGVSYNSPLHF.

This clonotype showed up just a few times. V is TRBV10-3 and J is TRBJ1-4; D is unclear. Germline loops: CDR1 ENHRY, CDR2 SYGVKD. This CDR3 comprises 13 residues. V lost 8 bases and J lost 5, with 12 bases in between. CDR3: CAIVPEANEKLFF. Here the CDR3 DNA reads TGTGCCATCGTTCCGGAAGCCAATGAAAAACTGTTTTTT.